Sequencing of this T cell receptor (beta chain) was carried out in a study of T cells in Graves' hyperthyroidism and ophthalmopathy. Participants, patients aged 18 to 65, had newly diagnosed hyperthyroidism with a duration under 2 months. The study based diagnoses on clinical symptoms, serum thyroxine and TRAb, thyroid ultrasound and orbital computed tomography. The PBMCs were sourced from fresh peripheral blood (approximately 9 ml). This clonotype came up many times. Trimming removed 3 bases from V and 1 base from J, with 12 bases in between. Germline CDR1 MNHNS, CDR2 SASEGT. This CDR3 region has 15 residues. Authors of the study amplified TCR beta CDR3 regions from RNA transcripts. The HTBI set primed first-round TCR CDR3 RT-PCR. TCRdb redid the calling of the multiplex PCR reads with MiXCR, one entry per CDR3 protein. The table includes more than 550,000 distinct CDR3 sequences, around a sixth detected once.

The sequenced sample consisted of blood. This TCR was recovered from a woman in her forties or fifties with Graves' hyperthyroidism that later progressed to Graves' ophthalmopathy. The chain combines TRBV6-1 with TRBJ2-5, with a tentative D call TRBD2 (5 bases). CDR3 amino acids: CASSDSAAVQETQYF. CDR3 sequence (DNA): TGTGCCAGCAGTGATTCCGCAGCGGTCCAAGAGACCCAGTACTTC.